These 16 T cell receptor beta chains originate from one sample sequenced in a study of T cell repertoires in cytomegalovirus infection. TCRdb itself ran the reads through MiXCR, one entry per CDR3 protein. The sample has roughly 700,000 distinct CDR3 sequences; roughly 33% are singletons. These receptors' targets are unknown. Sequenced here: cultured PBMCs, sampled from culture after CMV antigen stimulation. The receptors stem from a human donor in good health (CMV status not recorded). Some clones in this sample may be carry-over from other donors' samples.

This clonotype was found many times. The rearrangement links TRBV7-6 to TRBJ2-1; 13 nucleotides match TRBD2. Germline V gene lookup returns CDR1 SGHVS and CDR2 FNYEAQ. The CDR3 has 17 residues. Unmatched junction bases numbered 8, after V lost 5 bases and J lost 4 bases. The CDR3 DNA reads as TGTGCCAGCAGCGGCCCGGGACTAGCGGGAACTTACAATGAGCAGTTCTTC. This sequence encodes CASSGPGLAGTYNEQFF.

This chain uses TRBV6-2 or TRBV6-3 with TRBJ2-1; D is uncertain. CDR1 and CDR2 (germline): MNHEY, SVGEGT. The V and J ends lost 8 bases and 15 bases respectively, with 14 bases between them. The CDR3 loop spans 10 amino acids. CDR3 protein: CASSAKESFF. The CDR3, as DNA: TGTGCCAGCTCCGCGAAGGAGTCGTTCTTC.

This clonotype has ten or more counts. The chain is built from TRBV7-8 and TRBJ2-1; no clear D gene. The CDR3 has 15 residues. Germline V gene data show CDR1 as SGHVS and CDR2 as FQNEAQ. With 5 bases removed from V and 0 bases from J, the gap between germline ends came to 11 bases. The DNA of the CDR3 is TGTGCCAGCAGCAGACTGGTCAGCTCCTACAATGAGCAGTTCTTC. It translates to CASSRLVSSYNEQFF.

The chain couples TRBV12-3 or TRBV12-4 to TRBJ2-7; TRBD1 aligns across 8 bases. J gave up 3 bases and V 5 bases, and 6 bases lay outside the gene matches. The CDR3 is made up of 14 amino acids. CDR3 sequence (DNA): TGTGCCAGCAGTGGGACAGGAAAGCTCTACGAGCAGTACTTC. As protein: CASSGTGKLYEQYF.

The CDR3 reads CASAPPHRVNYYEQYF. The CDR3, as DNA: TGTGCTAGTGCCCCCCCCCACAGGGTTAATTACTACGAGCAGTACTTC. V and J are TRBV12-5 and TRBJ2-7; possible D gene TRBD1, 6 bases. This CDR3 has 16 residues. V lost 7 bases and J 3 bases, leaving 22 bases between the germline ends. CDR1 and CDR2 from the germline V gene are LGHNT and FRNRAP. Complete variable domain (other parts from reference TRBV12-5 and TRBJ2-7): DARVTQTPRHKVTEMGQEVTMRCQPILGHNTVFWYRQTMMQGLELLAYFRNRAPLDDSGMPKDRFSAEMPDATLATLKIQPSEPRDSAVYFCASAPPHRVNYYEQYFGPGTRLTVT.

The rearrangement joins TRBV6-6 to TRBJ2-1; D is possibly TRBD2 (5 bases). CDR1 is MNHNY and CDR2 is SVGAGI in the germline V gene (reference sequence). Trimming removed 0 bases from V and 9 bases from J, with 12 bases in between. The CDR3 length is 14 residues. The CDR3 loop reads CASSYSRAAVEQFF. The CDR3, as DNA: TGTGCCAGCAGTTACTCGAGAGCGGCGGTTGAGCAGTTCTTC.

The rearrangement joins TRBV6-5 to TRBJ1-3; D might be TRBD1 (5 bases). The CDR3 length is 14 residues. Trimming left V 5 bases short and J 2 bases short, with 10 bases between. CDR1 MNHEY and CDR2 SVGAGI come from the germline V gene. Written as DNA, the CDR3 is TGTGCCAGCAGTCGGGGGATTGCTGGAAACACCATATATTTT. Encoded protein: CASSRGIAGNTIYF.

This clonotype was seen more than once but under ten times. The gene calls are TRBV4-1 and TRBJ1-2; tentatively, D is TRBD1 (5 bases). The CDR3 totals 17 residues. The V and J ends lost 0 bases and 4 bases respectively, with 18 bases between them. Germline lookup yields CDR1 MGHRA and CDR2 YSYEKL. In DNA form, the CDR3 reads TGCGCCAGCAGCCAAGATGACCGGGGCGTGGGTCTCTATGGCTACACCTTC. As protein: CASSQDDRGVGLYGYTF.

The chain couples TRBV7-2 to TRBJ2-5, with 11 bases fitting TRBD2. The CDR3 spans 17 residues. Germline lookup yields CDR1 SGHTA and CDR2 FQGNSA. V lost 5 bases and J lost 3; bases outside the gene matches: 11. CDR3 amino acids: CASSAHWGLADKETQYF. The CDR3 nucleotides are TGTGCCAGCAGCGCCCATTGGGGACTAGCGGACAAAGAGACCCAGTACTTC.

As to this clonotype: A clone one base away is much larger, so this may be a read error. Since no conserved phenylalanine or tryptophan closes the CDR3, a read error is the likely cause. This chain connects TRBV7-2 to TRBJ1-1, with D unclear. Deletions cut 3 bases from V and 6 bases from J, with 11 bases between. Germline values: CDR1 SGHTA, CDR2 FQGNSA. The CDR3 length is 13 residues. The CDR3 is CASSFEVWAEAFY. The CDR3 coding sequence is TGTGCCAGCAGCTTTGAAGTCTGGGCTGAAGCTTTCTAT.

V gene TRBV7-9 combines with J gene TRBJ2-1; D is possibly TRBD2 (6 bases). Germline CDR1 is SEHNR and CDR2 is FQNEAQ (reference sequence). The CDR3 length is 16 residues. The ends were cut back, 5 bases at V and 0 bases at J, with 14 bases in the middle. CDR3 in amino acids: CASSVAFGSSYNEQFF. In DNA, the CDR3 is TGTGCCAGCAGCGTTGCCTTCGGGAGCTCCTACAATGAGCAGTTCTTC.

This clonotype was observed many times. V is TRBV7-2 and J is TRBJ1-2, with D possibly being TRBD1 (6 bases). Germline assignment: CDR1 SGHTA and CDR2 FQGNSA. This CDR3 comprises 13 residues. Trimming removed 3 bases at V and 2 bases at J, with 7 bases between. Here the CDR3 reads CASSFRGNYGYTF. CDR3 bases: TGTGCCAGCAGCTTCAGGGGAAACTATGGCTACACCTTC.

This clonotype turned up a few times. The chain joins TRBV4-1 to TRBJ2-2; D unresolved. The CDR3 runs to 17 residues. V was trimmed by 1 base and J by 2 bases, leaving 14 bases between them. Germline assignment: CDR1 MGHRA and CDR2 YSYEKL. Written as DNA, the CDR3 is TGCGCCAGCAGCCAAGGGAGAGGCCAGTTCAACACCGGGGAGCTGTTTTTT. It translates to CASSQGRGQFNTGELFF.

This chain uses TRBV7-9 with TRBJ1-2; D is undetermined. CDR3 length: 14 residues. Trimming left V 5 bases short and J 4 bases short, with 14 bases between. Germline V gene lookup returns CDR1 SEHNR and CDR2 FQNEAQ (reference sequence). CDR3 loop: CASSPAVGFYGYTF. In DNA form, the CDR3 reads TGTGCCAGCAGCCCAGCGGTCGGGTTCTATGGCTACACCTTC.

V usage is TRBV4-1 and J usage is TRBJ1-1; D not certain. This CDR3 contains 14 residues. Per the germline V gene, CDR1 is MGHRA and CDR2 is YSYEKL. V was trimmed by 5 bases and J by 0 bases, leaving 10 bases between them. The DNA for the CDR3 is TGCGCCAGCAGCTCGAGTGTCCTGAACACTGAAGCTTTCTTT. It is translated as CASSSSVLNTEAFF.

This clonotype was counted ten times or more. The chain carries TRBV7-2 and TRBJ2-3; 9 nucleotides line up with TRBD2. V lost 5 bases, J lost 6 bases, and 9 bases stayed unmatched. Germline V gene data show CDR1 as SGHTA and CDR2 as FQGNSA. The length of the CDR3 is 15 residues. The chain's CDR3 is CASSGWTSVGDTQYF. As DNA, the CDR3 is TGTGCCAGCAGCGGGTGGACTAGCGTGGGGGATACGCAGTATTTT. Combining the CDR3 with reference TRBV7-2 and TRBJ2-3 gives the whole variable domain GAGVSQSPSNKVTEKGKDVELRCDPISGHTALYWYRQSLGQGLEFLIYFQGNSAPDKSGLPSDRFSAERTGGSVSTLTIQRTQQEDSAVYLCASSGWTSVGDTQYFGPGTRLTVL.